This section outlines one TCR beta chain sequence together with its context. Its antigen is not identified. This record belongs to a study of early stage breast cancer tumors. Study results and limitations: Enriched TCRB sequences shared across patients were mostly commonly generated sequences.

Generated by immunoSEQ multiplex PCR, the TCRdb table keeps only in-frame clones and is missing some. This table has 25,000 to 35,000 clones, around 70% appearing once. This CDR3 is 13 amino acids long. V gave up 2 bases and J gave up 6 bases, with 8 bases separating them. Per the germline V gene, CDR1 is MDHEN and CDR2 is SYDVKM. The sample taken for sequencing was blood. This receptor was obtained from a person aged 50-59 years with breast cancer. The V call is TRBV28, the J call TRBJ1-5; tentatively, D is TRBD1 (6 bases). The CDR3 region is CASSLGGSQPQHF. Here the CDR3 DNA reads TGTGCCAGCAGTTTAGGGGGCAGTCAGCCCCAGCATTTT.